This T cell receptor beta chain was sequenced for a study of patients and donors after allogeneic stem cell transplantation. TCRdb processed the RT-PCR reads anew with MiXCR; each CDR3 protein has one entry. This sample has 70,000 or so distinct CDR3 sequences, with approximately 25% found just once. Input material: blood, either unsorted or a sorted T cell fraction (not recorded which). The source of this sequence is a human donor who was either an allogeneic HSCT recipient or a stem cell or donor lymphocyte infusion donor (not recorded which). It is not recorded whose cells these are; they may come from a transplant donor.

CDR3 bases: TGTGCCAGCAGCTTGGTTATGAACACTGAAGCTTTCTTT. Its translation: CASSLVMNTEAFF. The rearrangement uses TRBV5-4 and TRBJ1-1, with D unclear. Germline assignment: CDR1 SGHNT and CDR2 YYREEE (reference sequence). Deletions cut 0 bases from V and 0 bases from J, with 3 bases between. The CDR3 contains 13 residues.